Following are 22 T cell receptor beta chains from one sample sequenced in a study of T cell changes during pregnancy in multiple sclerosis (dated by TCRdb to 2018 to 2020). The protocol used for the library was the immunoSEQ multiplex PCR assay. Sourced from immuneACCESS, this table was stored by TCRdb with only in-frame sequences that have V and J called. A share of the clones is absent; for the studies checked, an unresolved V gene accounts for under half, and the remainder has no known explanation. The sample has 45,000 to 55,000 clones on record, around 92% of them singletons. The top ten clones comprise 0.15% to 0.2% of the sample. The sequenced sample was CD4+ T cells from peripheral blood mononuclear cells, obtained after pregnancy. These TCRs come from a female donor in good health, enrolled as a control in a pregnancy study.

This chain joins TRBV5-1 and TRBJ1-3; no definite D call. This CDR3 region has 14 residues. Germline lookup yields CDR1 SGHRS and CDR2 YFSETQ. Trimming cost V 1 base and J 0 bases, with 5 bases left between them. For the CDR3, the DNA is TGCGCCAGCAGCTTGACAGTCTCTGGAAACACCATATATTTT. It encodes CASSLTVSGNTIYF.

The chain is built from TRBV7-2 and TRBJ1-1; 8 bases are a match to TRBD1. With V trimmed by 7 bases and J by 1 base, 8 bases remained unmatched. CDR3 size: 15 residues. Germline CDR1 SGHTA, CDR2 FQGNSA. The CDR3 sequence: CASKTGGFANTEAFF. The DNA of the CDR3 is TGTGCCAGCAAAACAGGGGGATTTGCGAACACTGAAGCTTTCTTT.

The chain is built from TRBV7-2 and TRBJ2-7; unclear D gene. Germline lookup yields CDR1 SGHTA and CDR2 FQGNSA. This CDR3 contains 11 residues. The ends were cut back, 2 bases at V and 7 bases at J, with 6 bases in the middle. CDR3 sequence (DNA): TGTGCCAGCAGCTTAAATCTTGAGCAGTACTTC. Amino acid sequence: CASSLNLEQYF.

The rearrangement joins TRBV5-6 to TRBJ1-6; no definite D call. This CDR3 is built from 14 residues. Germline CDR1 and CDR2: SGHDT and YYEEEE. Trimming took off 7 bases at V and 0 bases at J, with 8 bases between the two ends. The CDR3 spells CASGGSSYNSPLHF. Here the CDR3 DNA reads TGTGCCAGCGGAGGGAGCTCCTATAATTCACCCCTCCACTTT.

This clone has a single count. This chain uses TRBV9 with TRBJ1-5; D is possibly TRBD1 (5 bases). This CDR3 contains 14 residues. Germline CDR1 SGDLS, CDR2 YYNGEE. V shed 4 bases and J shed 2 bases, with 10 bases lying between them. The CDR3 here is CASSPGVGNQPQHF. DNA of the CDR3: TGTGCCAGCAGCCCGGGGGTTGGCAATCAGCCCCAGCATTTT. Drawing the rest from reference TRBV9 and TRBJ1-5, the complete variable domain is DSGVTQTPKHLITATGQRVTLRCSPRSGDLSVYWYQQSLDQGLQFLIQYYNGEERAKGNILERFSAQQFPDLHSELNLSSLELGDSALYFCASSPGVGNQPQHFGDGTRLSIL.

V and J are TRBV4-3 and TRBJ1-2; 7 bases align to TRBD1. With V trimmed by 4 bases and J by 4 bases, 9 bases remained unmatched. Germline-derived CDR1 and CDR2 are LGHNA and YSLEER. This CDR3 spans 15 amino acids. This CDR3 is CASSPDREVGYGYTF. The CDR3 bases are TGCGCCAGCAGCCCCGACAGGGAAGTAGGCTATGGCTACACCTTC.

The V call is TRBV9, the J call TRBJ2-2; 8 bases fit TRBD2. This CDR3 region has 16 residues. Germline V CDR1 and CDR2: SGDLS, YYNGEE. The V segment lost 3 bases and the J segment 2 bases; nucleotides outside the gene matches: 6. DNA for the CDR3: TGTGCCAGCAGCGCCCTTAGCGGGGTAAACACCGGGGAGCTGTTTTTT. Translation: CASSALSGVNTGELFF.

The chain is built from TRBV10-3 and TRBJ1-1, with D possibly being TRBD1 (5 bases). V lost 3 bases to trimming and J lost 0 bases, with 8 bases between them. CDR1 and CDR2 (germline): ENHRY, SYGVKD. The CDR3 consists of 14 residues. CDR3 in DNA: TGTGCCATCAGTGATCCAGGGCTGAACACTGAAGCTTTCTTT. This translates into CAISDPGLNTEAFF.

The V and J genes are TRBV19 and TRBJ1-1; 7 bases line up with TRBD1. Germline V gene sequence: CDR1 LNHDA, CDR2 SQIVND (reference sequence). The length of the CDR3 is 15 residues. V gave up 5 bases and J gave up 3 bases; unmatched junction bases: 9. The CDR3 reads CASSLSNRGDTEAFF. Written as DNA, the CDR3 is TGTGCCAGTAGTCTCTCTAACAGGGGCGACACTGAAGCTTTCTTT.

The CDR3 coding sequence is TGTGCCAGCTCACCTACTAGCACAGATACGCAGTATTTT. This sequence encodes CASSPTSTDTQYF. The chain combines TRBV18 with TRBJ2-3, with D uncertain. The CDR3 consists of 13 residues. Trimming pared 3 bases from V and 0 bases from J, leaving 4 bases between. Germline V gene sequence: CDR1 KGHSH, CDR2 LQKENI.

V is TRBV18 and J is TRBJ2-7, with 9 bases fitting TRBD1. Trimming cost V 6 bases and J 6 bases; bases outside gene matches: 6. Germline V gives CDR1 KGHSH, CDR2 LQKENI. The CDR3 extends over 13 amino acids. The CDR3 loop reads CASSTGTGSEQYF. The CDR3 DNA follows: TGTGCCAGCTCTACCGGGACAGGGTCCGAGCAGTACTTC.

The chain couples TRBV6-5 to TRBJ1-3, with D possibly matching TRBD1 (6 bases). This CDR3 has 14 residues. V lost 7 bases and J lost 0, with 10 bases in between. Germline CDR1 MNHEY, CDR2 SVGAGI. CDR3 sequence (DNA): TGTGCCAGCACCGACAGGTCCTCTGGAAACACCATATATTTT. Amino acids: CASTDRSSGNTIYF.

The gene calls are TRBV29-1 and TRBJ2-7, with D possibly TRBD2 on 7 matching bases. The CDR3 runs 13 residues. Trimming cost V 3 bases and J 5 bases, with 14 bases left between them. Germline CDR1 is SQVTM and CDR2 is ANQGSEA. CDR3: CSVDGAGANEQYF. As DNA, the CDR3 is TGCAGCGTTGATGGGGCGGGGGCGAACGAGCAGTACTTC.

The rearrangement joins TRBV7-2 to TRBJ2-7; 7 bases are a match to TRBD1. Germline CDR1 and CDR2: SGHTA and FQGNSA. V shed 5 bases, J shed 5 bases, and the junction held 15 bases outside the gene matches. The CDR3 has 16 amino acids. CDR3 protein: CASSPLVVQGNHEQYF. The CDR3 DNA reads TGTGCCAGCAGCCCCCTAGTGGTACAGGGGAACCACGAGCAGTACTTC. The variable domain in full, with the rest retrieved from reference TRBV7-2 and TRBJ2-7, is GAGVSQSPSNKVTEKGKDVELRCDPISGHTALYWYRQSLGQGLEFLIYFQGNSAPDKSGLPSDRFSAERTGGSVSTLTIQRTQQEDSAVYLCASSPLVVQGNHEQYFGPGTRLTVT.

This chain uses TRBV5-1 with TRBJ2-5; TRBD2 aligns across 8 bases. CDR1 and CDR2 from the germline V gene are SGHRS and YFSETQ. This CDR3 has 17 residues. V shed 4 bases, J shed 2 bases, and the junction held 13 bases outside the gene matches. The CDR3 spells CASSIILGGGPQETQYF. The CDR3, as DNA: TGCGCCAGCAGCATCATTCTAGGCGGGGGGCCGCAAGAGACCCAGTACTTC.

This clone appeared once. The J gene is TRBJ2-1, the V gene TRBV5-1, with a weak D call TRBD2 (7 bases). The CDR3 contains 16 residues. Trimming took off 4 bases at V and 3 bases at J, with 17 bases between the two ends. The V gene's germline CDR1 is SGHRS and CDR2 YFSETQ. CDR3 sequence reads: CASSPERGGVYNEQFF. The CDR3 nucleotides read TGCGCCAGCAGCCCTGAACGCGGGGGCGTCTACAATGAGCAGTTCTTC.

This clone appeared once. The rearrangement joins TRBV7-9 to TRBJ1-5; TRBD1 might be the D (5 bases). Trimming stripped 0 bases from V and 4 bases from J, with 10 bases between. Germline CDR1 SEHNR, CDR2 FQNEAQ (reference sequence). This CDR3 region has 15 residues. The CDR3 DNA is TGTGCCAGCAGCTTAGCAGGGGCACCTAATCAGCCCCAGCATTTT. The encoded protein is CASSLAGAPNQPQHF.

The V call is TRBV5-6, the J call TRBJ2-7; D perhaps matches TRBD2 (6 bases). Deletions cut 2 bases from V and 2 bases from J, with 8 bases between. The CDR3 spans 13 residues. CDR1 is SGHDT, CDR2 YYEEEE, per germline. CDR3 amino acids: CASSFGGTYEQYF. Written as DNA, the CDR3 is TGTGCCAGCAGCTTCGGCGGGACCTACGAGCAGTACTTC. Complete variable domain (other parts from reference TRBV5-6 and TRBJ2-7): DAGVTQSPTHLIKTRGQQVTLRCSPKSGHDTVSWYQQALGQGPQFIFQYYEEEERQRGNFPDRFSGHQFPNYSSELNVNALLLGDSALYLCASSFGGTYEQYFGPGTRLTVT.

This clone was counted between two and nine times. The V call is TRBV11-2, the J call TRBJ1-1; 7 nucleotides line up with TRBD1. CDR3 length equals 13 residues. CDR1 and CDR2 from the germline V gene are SGHAT and FQNNGV. J was trimmed by 5 bases and V by 6 bases; bases with no gene match: 6. This CDR3 is CASRQTGVTEAFF. CDR3 DNA: TGTGCCAGCAGGCAAACAGGGGTTACTGAAGCTTTCTTT.

The rearrangement joins TRBV5-5 to TRBJ1-2; the D is unclear. The ends were cut back, 4 bases at V and 3 bases at J, with 10 bases in the middle. The CDR3 consists of 13 residues. Germline CDR1 is SGHKS and CDR2 is YYEKEE (reference sequence). CDR3 region: CASSPVGDYGYTF. Here the CDR3 DNA reads TGTGCCAGCAGCCCGGTCGGGGACTATGGCTACACCTTC.

This clone was recorded only once. The chain employs TRBV18 and TRBJ1-1; 8 bases line up with TRBD1. This CDR3 is built from 15 residues. The V segment lost 2 bases and the J segment 5 bases; nucleotides outside the gene matches: 7. Germline CDR1 KGHSH, CDR2 LQKENI. The CDR3 DNA is TGTGCCAGCTCACCAGGGCGACAGGGGCTAACTGAAGCTTTCTTT. It translates to CASSPGRQGLTEAFF.

The rearrangement joins TRBV7-2 to TRBJ2-7; D possibly corresponds to TRBD2 (6 bases). CDR3 length equals 16 residues. Per germline, CDR1 SGHTA and CDR2 FQGNSA. V was shortened by 3 bases and J by 0 bases, with 15 bases between the two germline ends. In DNA form, the CDR3 reads TGTGCCAGCAGCTTTGGTGCCCCCGGGAGCTCCTACGAGCAGTACTTC. Residues: CASSFGAPGSSYEQYF.